Presented here are 10 T cell receptor beta chains from one specimen sequenced in a study of blood T cell repertoires in COVID-19. Profiled with immunoSEQ multiplex PCR; TCRdb holds only in-frame clones, not every one. The sample consists of about 50,000 clones, about 83% of them appearing once. The sequenced sample consisted of peripheral blood. These receptors all stem from a woman aged 55-69 years with acute or convalescent COVID-19.

The DNA for the CDR3 is TGTGCCACCAGTGAGAGGACTAGCGGGAGGGGAGATACGCAGTATTTT. Its protein is CATSERTSGRGDTQYF. The chain employs TRBV24-1 and TRBJ2-3; 15 bases agree with TRBD2. The CDR3 runs 16 residues. The trim removed 4 bases at V and 5 bases at J, leaving 3 bases unmatched. Germline values: CDR1 KGHDR, CDR2 SFDVKD.

The V and J genes are TRBV3-1 (or the pseudogene TRBV3-2) and TRBJ2-5, with 12 nucleotides matching TRBD2. In germline, CDR1 is LGHDT, CDR2 YNNKEL (reference sequence). Trimming at V came to 4 bases and at J to 0 bases, leaving 3 bases not matched to a gene. The CDR3 extends over 16 amino acids. The CDR3 DNA follows: TGTGCCAGCAGCCCGACTAGCGGGAGAGACCAAGAGACCCAGTACTTC. Protein sequence: CASSPTSGRDQETQYF.

The J gene is TRBJ2-3, the V gene TRBV25-1; 7 bases match TRBD2. The CDR3 is 15 amino acids. The V gene end was trimmed by 2 bases and the J gene end by 5 bases; junction bases not matched to a gene: 7. Germline V CDR1 and CDR2: MGHDK, SYGVNS. DNA for the CDR3: TGTGCCAGCAGTGAAAGTGGACTAGTGCAAGATACGCAGTATTTT. As protein: CASSESGLVQDTQYF.

The CDR3 DNA is TGTGCCAGCAGCTTACTAGGGGGCATAACAGATACGCAGTATTTT. Its protein is CASSLLGGITDTQYF. This chain joins TRBV7-2 and TRBJ2-3; 7 bases match TRBD1. The CDR3 spans 15 residues. Trimming removed 2 bases from V and 3 bases from J; junction bases left unmatched: 5. CDR1 and CDR2 (germline): SGHTA, FQGNSA. Full variable domain (missing parts from reference TRBV7-2 and TRBJ2-3): GAGVSQSPSNKVTEKGKDVELRCDPISGHTALYWYRQSLGQGLEFLIYFQGNSAPDKSGLPSDRFSAERTGGSVSTLTIQRTQQEDSAVYLCASSLLGGITDTQYFGPGTRLTVL.

V and J are TRBV5-1 and TRBJ1-1; 11 bases map to TRBD1. The CDR3 is 16 residues long. Germline V gene data show CDR1 as SGHRS and CDR2 as YFSETQ. V trimming: 3 bases; J trimming: 4 bases; junction bases outside the gene matches: 8. The CDR3 bases are TGCGCCAGCAGCTCCCGGGACAGGGGGGAGTCCACTGAAGCTTTCTTT. Protein product: CASSSRDRGESTEAFF.

CDR3 in DNA: TGTGCCAGCTCACTTGAGACAGGGGGCCAAGAGACCCAGTACTTC. It yields the protein CASSLETGGQETQYF. The chain is built from TRBV18 and TRBJ2-5; 9 bases match TRBD1. CDR1 is KGHSH and CDR2 is LQKENI in the germline V gene. The CDR3 has 15 residues. Unmatched junction bases numbered 4, after V lost 4 bases and J lost 1 base.

The chain has TRBV10-1 and TRBJ1-4, with TRBD1 matching 9 bases. Losses at the gene ends were 10 bases for V and 8 bases for J; bases not matched to a gene: 2. The CDR3 is 11 residues long. The germline CDR1 and CDR2 sequences are WNHNN and SYGVQD (reference sequence). CDR3 nucleotides: TGCGCCACGGGACAGGGAGAAAAACTGTTTTTT. Protein: CATGQGEKLFF.

The chain recombines TRBV6-5 with TRBJ1-4, with no clear D. Germline values: CDR1 MNHEY, CDR2 SVGAGI. Trimming took off 6 bases at V and 8 bases at J, with 16 bases between the two ends. The CDR3 spans 14 residues. Here the CDR3 reads CASSLGPLGEKLFF. CDR3 bases: TGTGCCAGCAGCCTGGGCCCCTTGGGCGAAAAACTGTTTTTT.

The chain uses TRBV10-3 and TRBJ1-1; 9 nucleotides align to TRBD1. The V gene end was trimmed by 7 bases and the J gene end by 5 bases; junction bases not matched to a gene: 5. Per germline, CDR1 ENHRY and CDR2 SYGVKD. The CDR3 length is 13 residues. The CDR3 region is CAIKKGQGTEAFF. The CDR3 DNA sequence: TGTGCCATCAAGAAGGGACAGGGAACTGAAGCTTTCTTT.

The CDR3 sequence is CASSFAGTGALSYGYTF. The CDR3 coding sequence is TGTGCCAGCAGTTTTGCCGGGACAGGGGCTCTATCGTATGGCTACACCTTC. This sequence joins TRBV5-8 and TRBJ1-2; 10 bases line up with TRBD1. Germline CDR1 SGHTS, CDR2 YDEGEE. The J segment lost 5 bases and the V segment lost 5 bases, leaving 15 bases of the junction unmatched. This CDR3 region has 17 residues.